This is a list of T cell receptor beta chains from one sample in a study of blood T cell repertoires in COVID-19. Libraries were prepared by immunoSEQ multiplex PCR; TCRdb keeps only in-frame clonotypes and omits some of them. The sample contains approximately 120,000 clones, 86% of which appear only once. Sequences were obtained from peripheral blood. Receptor source: a human donor in a cohort sampled during active COVID-19. Both conserved end residues are part of each CDR3. A D gene is named only where the DNA matches it firmly. Clone size is shown for a subset of rows, as once, few, many or a class of expanded clone.

j_call,clone_size,v_call,d_call,cdr3_nt,cdr3_aa
TRBJ1-4,-,TRBV6-5,-,TGTGCCAGCAGTCAGGGTCGGTTTTGGGAAAAACTGTTTTTT,CASSQGRFWEKLFF
TRBJ2-1,-,TRBV7-2,-,TGTGCCAGCAGCTTCAGGGGATCCCGCTACAATGAGCAGTTCTTC,CASSFRGSRYNEQFF
TRBJ2-1,once,TRBV20-1,-,TGCAGTGCTAGAGGGGGGCATGAGCAGTTCTTC,CSARGGHEQFF
TRBJ1-5,-,TRBV5-1,-,TGCGCCAGCAGCTTGGAGGGGCCCCATCAGCCCCAGCATTTT,CASSLEGPHQPQHF
TRBJ1-5,few,TRBV19,-,TGTGCCAGTCGAACCCCCAGGGTCAATCAGCCCCAGCATTTT,CASRTPRVNQPQHF
TRBJ1-4,-,TRBV6-5,TRBD1,TGTGCCAGCGGAACAGGGGCAACTAATGAAAAACTGTTTTTT,CASGTGATNEKLFF
TRBJ1-2,-,TRBV18,-,TGTGCCAGCTCGCAAAATACAGGGAACCCTTATGGCTACACCTTC,CASSQNTGNPYGYTF
TRBJ2-7,once,TRBV19,-,TGTGCCAGTAGTTCCCGACAGGGACTGTACGAGCAGTACTTC,CASSSRQGLYEQYF
TRBJ2-1,-,TRBV19,TRBD1,TGTGCCAGTAGTGGGGGACAGGGGGCAGACAATGAGCAGTTCTTC,CASSGGQGADNEQFF
TRBJ2-1,-,TRBV7-9,TRBD1,TGTGCCAGCAGCTCCGACAGGGGGCGGAGGAATGAGCAGTTCTTC,CASSSDRGRRNEQFF
TRBJ1-4,-,TRBV6-2/TRBV6-3,-,TGTGCCAGCAGTGCCATAGGGAGTGATGAAAAACTGTTTTTT,CASSAIGSDEKLFF